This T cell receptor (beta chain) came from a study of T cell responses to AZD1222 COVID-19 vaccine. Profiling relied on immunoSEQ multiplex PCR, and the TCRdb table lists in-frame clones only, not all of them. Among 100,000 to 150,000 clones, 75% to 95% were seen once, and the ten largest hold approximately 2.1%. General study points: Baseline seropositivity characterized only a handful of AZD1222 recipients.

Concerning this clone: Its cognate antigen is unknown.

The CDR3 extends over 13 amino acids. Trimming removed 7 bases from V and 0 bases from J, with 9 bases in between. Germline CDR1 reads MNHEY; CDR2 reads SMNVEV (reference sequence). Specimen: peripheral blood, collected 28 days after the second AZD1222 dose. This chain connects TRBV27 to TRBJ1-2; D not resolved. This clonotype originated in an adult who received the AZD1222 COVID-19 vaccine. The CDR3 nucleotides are TGTGCCAGCACCAAGGGAACTAACTATGGCTACACCTTC. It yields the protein CASTKGTNYGYTF.